Listed below are T cell receptor beta chains from one sample, sequenced in a study of blood T cell repertoires in COVID-19. TCRdb's copy holds only in-frame clones and misses some; the assay was immunoSEQ multiplex PCR. The sample carries around 98,000 clones, 82% recorded once. Sequencing input: peripheral blood. The receptors here all came from a man aged 65-85 years with active or convalescent COVID-19. The CDR3 runs from the conserved cysteine through the conserved F or W. The order of the fields is V gene, CDR3 protein.

>TRBV5-6
CASSFQGAYEQYF
>TRBV7-2
CASRFTARDNYGYTF
>TRBV6-5
CASSPTGGWTGELFF
>TRBV2
CASSEFQGLDEQYF
>TRBV7-2
CASSLGRAGDTQYF
>TRBV30
CAWSVQQGALPQHF
>TRBV24-1
CATSETGSYNEQFF
>TRBV4-2
CASSQSSGREQYF
>TRBV3-1/TRBV3-2
CASSQPGGREQYF
>TRBV30
CAWSRSYEQYF
>TRBV27
CASSLSSRANQPQHF
>TRBV5-1
CASSPPDRFGGGYTF
>TRBV30
CAWSPGQGAGQPQHF
>TRBV7-2
CASSPAGRKETQYF
>TRBV10-3
CATVTGGMNTEAFF
>TRBV19
CASSIGQPSSGNTIYF
>TRBV18
CASSPGLAGYNEQFF
>TRBV5-4
CASSLGTGPEAFF
>TRBV11-3
CASSQPKLAIGQDTQYF
>TRBV11-2
CASSLAIGSYNEQFF
>TRBV5-5
CASSSGPGQGNSPLHF
>TRBV7-2
CASSSRVRDTQYF
>TRBV7-9
CASSVQGIGELFF
>TRBV5-1
CASRVGTGVTGELFF
>TRBV29-1
CSVEHDSPYTEAFF
>TRBV12-3/TRBV12-4
CASRWTSQGPQYF
>TRBV18
CASSPGTAYEQYF
>TRBV11-2
CASSRRGRESNQPQHF
>TRBV5-1
CASSQTRGTDTQYF
>TRBV6-6
CASCLRGNSPLHF
>TRBV4-1
CASSQPTQRAGGASIYYGYTF
>TRBV4-2
CASSQATQPSGDGYTF
>TRBV6-5
CASSPDSSNQPQHF
>TRBV30
CAWSGTPSFTF
>TRBV9
CASSVSSGVGGELFF
>TRBV12-2
CASRLSMRRAGDQPQHF
>TRBV2
CASTGGLITQETQYF
>TRBV7-9
CASSLELAVLETQYF
>TRBV19
CASTVSGGLDYGYTF
>TRBV6-5
CASRGTVGNSPLHF
>TRBV5-1
CASSDRDNPGNTIYF
>TRBV6-2/TRBV6-3
CASSQRTSGIGEQFF
>TRBV7-2
CASSSPRGGAKNIQYF
>TRBV7-9
CASSLYTSGGFTDTQYF
>TRBV4-1
CASSHLAGGRSTDTQYF
>TRBV21-1
CASRGNRGYSNQPQHF
>TRBV5-1
CASSLVPNSYNEQFF
>TRBV6-5
CASSSLADSPLHF
>TRBV4-3
CASSTGTTLRGDTQYF
>TRBV7-9
CASSFGQRGTEAFF
>TRBV10-3
CAISESAAGGYTDTQYF
>TRBV2
CASSVPHGTGGKKVWGNQPQHF
>TRBV5-4
CASSLEQNYGYTF
>TRBV6-5
CASTRGSSYEQYF
>TRBV15
CATSRDLEYGYTF
>TRBV19
CASSIDPQGQETQYF